Listed below are T cell receptor beta chains from one sample, sequenced in a study of tumor and adjacent non-tumor tissue in lung cancer. TCRdb fed the multiplex PCR reads into MiXCR, producing one record per CDR3 protein. The sample has 100,000 to 120,000 distinct CDR3 sequences, around 82% seen once. The sequenced sample was lung tumor tissue. The receptors originated from a man aged 70-80 years with non-small cell lung cancer. CDR3s include the opening cysteine and the closing phenylalanine or tryptophan. The D gene is left open where the match is weak. The size field is filled for only some rows; it gives once, few, many or a size class.

v_call: TRBV10-2; clone_size: once; d_call: .; j_call: TRBJ2-3; cdr3_nt: TGCGCCAGTAGTGAGAACACAGATATGCAGTATTTT; cdr3_aa: CASSENTDMQYF
v_call: TRBV5-1; clone_size: .; d_call: TRBD2; j_call: TRBJ2-1; cdr3_nt: TGCGCCAGCAGCCCAGGGAGACTAGCGGTGGGCAATGAGCAGTTCTTC; cdr3_aa: CASSPGRLAVGNEQFF
v_call: TRBV7-9; clone_size: few; d_call: .; j_call: TRBJ2-1; cdr3_nt: TGTGCCAACAGCCCCTCCGGAGGTGGAAACAATGAGCAGTTCTTC; cdr3_aa: CANSPSGGGNNEQFF
v_call: TRBV29-1; clone_size: .; d_call: .; j_call: TRBJ1-1; cdr3_nt: TGCACCGTGACGGGGGTGGGCACTGAAGCTTTCTTC; cdr3_aa: CTVTGVGTEAFF
v_call: TRBV4-3; clone_size: once; d_call: TRBD2; j_call: TRBJ2-7; cdr3_nt: TGCGCCAACAGCCAAGCCCGTAACTCAAAAGGACTAGCGGGAGACTCCTACGAGCAGTACTTC; cdr3_aa: CANSQARNSKGLAGDSYEQYF
v_call: TRBV10-1; clone_size: once; d_call: TRBD1; j_call: TRBJ1-1; cdr3_nt: TGCGCCAACATTGAGTCGAGGGGACAGGGGCACACTGAAGCTTTCTTT; cdr3_aa: CANIESRGQGHTEAFF
v_call: TRBV14; clone_size: .; d_call: .; j_call: TRBJ1-1; cdr3_nt: TGTGCCAGCTGCCGGGACAAGAACACTGAAACTTTGTTT; cdr3_aa: CASCRDKNTETLF
v_call: TRBV12-3/TRBV12-4; clone_size: .; d_call: .; j_call: TRBJ2-7; cdr3_nt: TGTGCCAGCAGTTTTCGGCTAGCAGGAACGAGCTCCTACGAGCAGTACTTC; cdr3_aa: CASSFRLAGTSSYEQYF
v_call: TRBV5-4; clone_size: many; d_call: TRBD2; j_call: TRBJ2-5; cdr3_nt: TGTGCCAGCAGCTTGGAGCTAGCGGGAGGTTCGTTAGAGACCCAGTACTTC; cdr3_aa: CASSLELAGGSLETQYF
v_call: TRBV11-2; clone_size: .; d_call: TRBD1; j_call: TRBJ1-6; cdr3_nt: TGTGCCAGCAGTCAGGCAGGGGGATATTCACCCCTCCAGTTT; cdr3_aa: CASSQAGGYSPLQF
v_call: TRBV7-9; clone_size: .; d_call: .; j_call: TRBJ2-7; cdr3_nt: TGTGCCAACAGTCGGGGGACCGCGTGTGTAAGCGAGCAGTACTTC; cdr3_aa: CANSRGTACVSEQYF
v_call: TRBV11-2; clone_size: .; d_call: .; j_call: TRBJ1-2; cdr3_nt: .; cdr3_aa: CPSIPTGGTYGCTF
v_call: TRBV10-2; clone_size: .; d_call: .; j_call: TRBJ2-7; cdr3_nt: TGCGCCAGCAATGAAGGGTTCGGGGCGCGCAGCGACGAGCAGTACTTC; cdr3_aa: CASNEGFGARSDEQYF
v_call: TRBV29-1; clone_size: .; d_call: TRBD1; j_call: TRBJ1-6; cdr3_nt: TGCAGCGTTATGGGACAGGGCAATTCACCCCTCCACTTT; cdr3_aa: CSVMGQGNSPLHF
v_call: TRBV6-5; clone_size: once; d_call: TRBD1; j_call: TRBJ2-2; cdr3_nt: TGTGCCAGCAGTTACTACCCCCCCGGGACAGGGGGTAGTGCTGGGGAGCTGTTTTTT; cdr3_aa: CASSYYPPGTGGSAGELFF
v_call: TRBV11-2; clone_size: .; d_call: .; j_call: TRBJ1-6; cdr3_nt: TGTGGCATCAGTGCCAGGGCCGGGGGTTCGTCCTATAATTCACCCCTCCATTTT; cdr3_aa: CGISARAGGSSYNSPLHF
v_call: TRBV5-8; clone_size: .; d_call: .; j_call: TRBJ1-1; cdr3_nt: TGTGCCAGCAGCTTGGAAGACGACGTGAACACTGGAACTTTCTTT; cdr3_aa: CASSLEDDVNTGTFF
v_call: TRBV11-2; clone_size: .; d_call: TRBD1; j_call: TRBJ2-7; cdr3_nt: TGTGCCAGCAGCCCGTACCCCGGGACAGCCTACGAGCAGTACTTC; cdr3_aa: CASSPYPGTAYEQYF
v_call: TRBV28; clone_size: many; d_call: TRBD1; j_call: TRBJ2-5; cdr3_nt: TGTGCCAGCAGTAGAACAGGGGGCGGGGAGACCCAGTACTTC; cdr3_aa: CASSRTGGGETQYF
v_call: TRBV5-5; clone_size: once; d_call: TRBD1; j_call: TRBJ1-1; cdr3_nt: TGTGCAAGCACGGGACAGGTCCTGGGCACAGAAGCTTTCTTT; cdr3_aa: CASTGQVLGTEAFF
v_call: TRBV4-3; clone_size: .; d_call: TRBD2; j_call: TRBJ2-7; cdr3_nt: TGCGCCAGCAGCCCCCTTCTAGCGGGAGGACAGGAGCAGTACTTC; cdr3_aa: CASSPLLAGGQEQYF
v_call: TRBV19; clone_size: few; d_call: TRBD1; j_call: TRBJ2-2; cdr3_nt: TGTGCCAGTAGTATGACAGGGAGAGGGGAGCTGTTTTTT; cdr3_aa: CASSMTGRGELFF
v_call: TRBV29-1; clone_size: .; d_call: .; j_call: TRBJ1-1; cdr3_nt: TGCAGCGTTGGCGGGGGAGGGTACACTAAGGTTTTCTTT; cdr3_aa: CSVGGGGYTKVFF
v_call: TRBV20-1; clone_size: .; d_call: TRBD2; j_call: TRBJ2-1; cdr3_nt: TGCAGTGCTCTAGACACCGGGACTAGGGACTACAATGTGCAGCTCTTC; cdr3_aa: CSALDTGTRDYNVQLF
v_call: TRBV7-2; clone_size: .; d_call: .; j_call: TRBJ1-6; cdr3_nt: TGTGCCAGCAGCCCGCTCGGGTATGGATCACCCCTCCACTTT; cdr3_aa: CASSPLGYGSPLHF
v_call: TRBV5-5; clone_size: once; d_call: .; j_call: TRBJ2-3; cdr3_nt: TGTGCCAGCAGCTTGGACGGGGTGGCTCTAGGTACGCAGTATTTT; cdr3_aa: CASSLDGVALGTQYF
v_call: TRBV5-1; clone_size: .; d_call: .; j_call: TRBJ2-2; cdr3_nt: TGCACCAGCAGCTCTATAGCTGGGAACACCGGGGAGCAGTTTTTT; cdr3_aa: CTSSSIAGNTGEQFF
v_call: TRBV7-9; clone_size: few; d_call: TRBD1; j_call: TRBJ1-2; cdr3_nt: TGTGCCATCAGCGTCAAGCAGGGGGATAACTATGGCTACACCTTC; cdr3_aa: CAISVKQGDNYGYTF
v_call: TRBV4-2; clone_size: few; d_call: .; j_call: TRBJ1-2; cdr3_nt: TGTACCAGCAGTCAAGATTTGAGCAGGGCCAACTATGGTTACACCTTC; cdr3_aa: CTSSQDLSRANYGYTF
v_call: TRBV28; clone_size: many; d_call: .; j_call: TRBJ1-5; cdr3_nt: TGTGCCAGCAGTAGGGACGGAATCATTAGCAATCAGCCCCAGCATTTT; cdr3_aa: CASSRDGIISNQPQHF
v_call: TRBV12-3/TRBV12-4; clone_size: .; d_call: .; j_call: TRBJ2-1; cdr3_nt: TGTGCCAGCAGTTTAGGTAGCGAGGGTCGCCTCTACAATGAGCATTTCTTC; cdr3_aa: CASSLGSEGRLYNEHFF
v_call: TRBV6-5; clone_size: .; d_call: TRBD1; j_call: TRBJ2-6; cdr3_nt: TGTGCCACCAGTTCCGGGACAGGGGGCTCTGGGGCCAACATCCTGACTTTC; cdr3_aa: CATSSGTGGSGANILTF
v_call: TRBV11-3; clone_size: .; d_call: TRBD2; j_call: TRBJ2-1; cdr3_nt: TGTGCCAGCAGCTTGTGCGGGAGGGGCTACAATGAGCAGTTCTTC; cdr3_aa: CASSLCGRGYNEQFF
v_call: TRBV6-5; clone_size: .; d_call: .; j_call: TRBJ1-2; cdr3_nt: TGTGTCAGCAGTTACTCACCGGGAAGTGGCGGCTACACCTTC; cdr3_aa: CVSSYSPGSGGYTF
v_call: TRBV28; clone_size: .; d_call: TRBD1; j_call: TRBJ1-5; cdr3_nt: TGCGCCAGCAGTTTTCAAACTCAATGGAGGACAGGGAGGAGGCCCCAGCATTTT; cdr3_aa: CASSFQTQWRTGRRPQHF
v_call: TRBV29-1; clone_size: .; d_call: .; j_call: TRBJ1-5; cdr3_nt: TGCAGCGTTGAAGGTCTAAGGGACGGCGGCATTGGCAATCAGCCCCAGCATTTT; cdr3_aa: CSVEGLRDGGIGNQPQHF
v_call: TRBV18; clone_size: few; d_call: .; j_call: TRBJ1-1; cdr3_nt: TGTGCCAGCTCACCCCTCTCGACAGGTTACACTGAAGCTTTCTTT; cdr3_aa: CASSPLSTGYTEAFF
v_call: TRBV14; clone_size: .; d_call: .; j_call: TRBJ1-2; cdr3_nt: TGTGCCAGCCGTATCCGACAGACCCCAGGAGATGGCTACACCTTC; cdr3_aa: CASRIRQTPGDGYTF
v_call: TRBV6-5; clone_size: .; d_call: .; j_call: TRBJ1-2; cdr3_nt: TGTACCGGCAGAGCTGGGAAAGGGAATGGCTACACCTTC; cdr3_aa: CTGRAGKGNGYTF
v_call: TRBV19; clone_size: once; d_call: TRBD1; j_call: TRBJ1-2; cdr3_nt: TGTGCCAGTCTGGAGACAGGGGACTATGGCTACACCTTC; cdr3_aa: CASLETGDYGYTF
v_call: TRBV28; clone_size: .; d_call: .; j_call: TRBJ1-1; cdr3_nt: TGTGCCAGCAGCCGTCGACGGGGAGTACGGACTGAAGCATTCTTT; cdr3_aa: CASSRRRGVRTEAFF
v_call: TRBV6-4; clone_size: .; d_call: .; j_call: TRBJ2-1; cdr3_nt: TGTGCCAGCAGTGACTTTAGTAATATTGATTACAATGAGCACTTCTTC; cdr3_aa: CASSDFSNIDYNEHFF
v_call: TRBV14; clone_size: .; d_call: .; j_call: TRBJ1-6; cdr3_nt: TGTGCCAGCAGCCATGAGGGGTCAGTTGGGTCACCCCTCGACTTT; cdr3_aa: CASSHEGSVGSPLDF
v_call: TRBV6-2/TRBV6-3; clone_size: .; d_call: TRBD2; j_call: TRBJ2-1; cdr3_nt: TGTGCCGGCAGTCCGGGACTAGGCAATACCAATGAACAATTCTTC; cdr3_aa: CAGSPGLGNTNEQFF
v_call: TRBV29-1; clone_size: .; d_call: TRBD1; j_call: TRBJ2-3; cdr3_nt: TGCAGTTTACTCCCACATGTGACAGGGGGGGACACAGATAAACAGTATTTT; cdr3_aa: CSLLPHVTGGDTDKQYF
v_call: TRBV11-2; clone_size: .; d_call: TRBD2; j_call: TRBJ2-1; cdr3_nt: TGTGCTAGCAGCCTACAGACTAGCGGGAGTTACAATGAGCAGTTCTTC; cdr3_aa: CASSLQTSGSYNEQFF
v_call: TRBV10-3; clone_size: .; d_call: .; j_call: TRBJ2-1; cdr3_nt: TGTGCCATCAGACAAGGAACAGGGCCGGGGGAGGGCAATTCCTACAATGAGCAGTTCTTC; cdr3_aa: CAIRQGTGPGEGNSYNEQFF
v_call: TRBV29-1; clone_size: .; d_call: .; j_call: TRBJ1-1; cdr3_nt: TGCAGCCTGTTTTCTGCGACCCGGGACACTGAAGCTTTCTTT; cdr3_aa: CSLFSATRDTEAFF
v_call: TRBV6-2/TRBV6-3; clone_size: once; d_call: .; j_call: TRBJ2-7; cdr3_nt: TGTTCCAGCAGACCCTCAGGGTTTCGGGCGACCGAGCAGTACTTC; cdr3_aa: CSSRPSGFRATEQYF
v_call: TRBV11-3; clone_size: .; d_call: .; j_call: TRBJ2-1; cdr3_nt: TGTGCCAACACCTTAGATCCCACGGGGGGCAGGGGTGAGCAATTCTTC; cdr3_aa: CANTLDPTGGRGEQFF
v_call: TRBV6-5; clone_size: .; d_call: .; j_call: TRBJ1-5; cdr3_nt: TGTGCCAGCAGTACCCGGATGGGGGCAACGGATCAGCCCCAACATTTT; cdr3_aa: CASSTRMGATDQPQHF
v_call: TRBV12-3/TRBV12-4; clone_size: .; d_call: TRBD2; j_call: TRBJ2-5; cdr3_nt: TGTGGCAGCAGCGGGCTAGCGGGAGTAGTGGAGATCCAGTACTTC; cdr3_aa: CGSSGLAGVVEIQYF
v_call: TRBV7-3; clone_size: many; d_call: .; j_call: TRBJ2-7; cdr3_nt: TGTGCCAGCGGGAGGAGCAGCTTAGTAAACTACGAGCAGTACTTC; cdr3_aa: CASGRSSLVNYEQYF
v_call: TRBV29-1; clone_size: .; d_call: .; j_call: TRBJ2-7; cdr3_nt: TGCAGCGTTGGTGGATATGGATCATTGTACGAGCAGTACTTC; cdr3_aa: CSVGGYGSLYEQYF